Each of the 7 T cell receptor beta chains below was sequenced from the same sample in a study of blood T cells in healthy people across ages. Using a J-beta primer mix together with a sample-barcoded 5' primer, a second PCR was run for roughly 7 to 12 cycles. TCRdb analysed the 5' RACE reads with MiXCR anew, one entry per CDR3 protein. This sample has some 780,000 distinct CDR3 sequences, with 56% found just once. The sample taken for sequencing was blood. The source is a man aged 40-49 years in good health.

V and J are TRBV4-1 and TRBJ1-5; D gene ambiguous. There are 15 residues in the CDR3. V shed 1 base and J shed 1 base, with 8 bases lying between them. Germline CDR1 is MGHRA and CDR2 is YSYEKL. The CDR3 nucleotides are TGCGCCAGCAGCCAAGGACCAGCAAGCAATCAGCCCCAGCATTTT. The encoded protein is CASSQGPASNQPQHF.

This clonotype was recorded a few times. This chain joins TRBV6-6 and TRBJ2-1, with D maybe TRBD2 (6 bases). The CDR3 spans 15 residues. Trimming took off 0 bases at V and 4 bases at J, with 10 bases between the two ends. The germline V gene has CDR1 MNHNY and CDR2 SVGAGI (reference sequence). CDR3 in amino acids: CASSYSGSGYNEQFF. The CDR3 nucleotides are TGTGCCAGCAGTTACTCCGGGAGTGGATACAATGAGCAGTTCTTC.

This clonotype appeared once. The CDR3 bases are TGTGCCAGCGGGGGGGGCGGGGGGACCTCCTACAATGAGCAGTTCTTC. Its translation is CASGGGGGTSYNEQFF. The genes are TRBV9 and TRBJ2-1; TRBD2 aligns across 8 bases. J lost 0 bases, V lost 7 bases, and 9 bases had no gene match. In germline, CDR1 is SGDLS, CDR2 YYNGEE. The CDR3 loop spans 16 amino acids.

This clonotype has a handful of counts. The chain couples TRBV29-1 to TRBJ1-2; a possible D gene is TRBD1 (5 bases). The CDR3 loop spans 13 amino acids. Trimming removed 7 bases at V and 2 bases at J, with 14 bases between. Germline V gives CDR1 SQVTM, CDR2 ANQGSEA. DNA for the CDR3: TGCAGCGCGACCGGGACGGCCAACTATGGCTACACCTTC. Translated: CSATGTANYGYTF.

In this sample, this clonotype turned up a few times. V gene TRBV20-1 combines with J gene TRBJ2-2; possibly TRBD1 for D (6 bases). Germline loops: CDR1 DFQATT, CDR2 SNEGSKA (reference sequence). V was cut by 0 bases and J by 1 base, with 15 bases left in between. The CDR3 loop spans 17 amino acids. DNA of the CDR3: TGCAGTGCTAGAGAGGCCGGACAGAGAGTGAACACCGGGGAGCTGTTTTTT. It translates to CSAREAGQRVNTGELFF.

The chain combines TRBV6-1 with TRBJ2-3; 12 bases line up with TRBD2. The CDR3 extends over 18 amino acids. Germline trimming cut 6 bases from V and 0 bases from J; bases unmatched to any gene: 10. The germline V gene encodes CDR1 MNHNS and CDR2 SASEGT. CDR3 coding DNA: TGTGCCAGCAGCCCACTAGCGGGGGGTTTTACTAGCACAGATACGCAGTATTTT. Amino acids: CASSPLAGGFTSTDTQYF.

This clonotype has only a few counts. The V gene is TRBV4-1, the J gene TRBJ1-6; no firm D call. Germline CDR1 is MGHRA and CDR2 is YSYEKL. This CDR3 contains 16 residues. Trimming removed 1 base from V and 5 bases from J, with 12 bases in between. CDR3 sequence (DNA): TGCGCCAGCAGCCAAGTCGAACAGCAGAATAATTCACCCCTCCACTTT. Its protein product is CASSQVEQQNNSPLHF.